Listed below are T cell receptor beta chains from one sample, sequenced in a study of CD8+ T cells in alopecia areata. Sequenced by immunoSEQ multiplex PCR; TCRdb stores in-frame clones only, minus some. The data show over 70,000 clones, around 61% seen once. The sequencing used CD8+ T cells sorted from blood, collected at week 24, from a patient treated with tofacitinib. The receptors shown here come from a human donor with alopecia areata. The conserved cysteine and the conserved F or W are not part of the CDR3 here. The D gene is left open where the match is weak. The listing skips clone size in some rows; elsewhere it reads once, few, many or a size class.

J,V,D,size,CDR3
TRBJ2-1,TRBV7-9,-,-,ASSLGNYNEQF
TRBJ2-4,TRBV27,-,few,ASSFGSKNIQY
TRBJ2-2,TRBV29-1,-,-,SVEGKQAASGELF
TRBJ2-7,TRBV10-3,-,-,AISESGGHPEQY
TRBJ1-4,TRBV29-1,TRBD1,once,SARGEKLF
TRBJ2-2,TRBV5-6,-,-,ASSLSWRTGELF
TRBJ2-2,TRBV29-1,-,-,SVVQGDTGELF
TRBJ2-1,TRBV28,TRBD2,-,ASSPYLAGSYNEQF
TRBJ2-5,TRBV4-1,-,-,ATRNGETQY
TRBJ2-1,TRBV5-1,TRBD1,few,ASSIEDRGLDEQF
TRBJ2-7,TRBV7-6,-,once,ASSLAAVAVEQY
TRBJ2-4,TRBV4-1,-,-,ASSQEVGGRAKNIQY
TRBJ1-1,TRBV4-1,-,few,ASSQVEQNTEAF
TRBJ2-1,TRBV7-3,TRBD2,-,ASSLGLAGDNEQF
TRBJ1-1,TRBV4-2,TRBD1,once,ASSQWGGGNTEAF
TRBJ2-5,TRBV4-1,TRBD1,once,ASSQLTGSETQY
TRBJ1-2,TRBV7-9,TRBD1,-,ASSKRTGNNYGYT
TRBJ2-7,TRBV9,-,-,ASSGRLGAYEQY
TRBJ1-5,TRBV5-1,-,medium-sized,ASSQTGGVGQPQH
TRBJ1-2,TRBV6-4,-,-,ASSETMTGNYGYT
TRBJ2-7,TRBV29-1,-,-,SVEDAEDYEQY
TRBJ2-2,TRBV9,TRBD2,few,ASSQTGLAGQTGELF
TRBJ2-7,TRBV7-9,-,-,ASSSWILGATPYEQY
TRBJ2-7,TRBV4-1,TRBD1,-,ASSQGVQGDEQY
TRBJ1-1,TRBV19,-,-,ASREQGKPAF
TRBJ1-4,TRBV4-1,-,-,ASSQDDFVTELF
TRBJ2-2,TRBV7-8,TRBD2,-,ASSLEAGGHRELF
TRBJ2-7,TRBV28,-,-,ASSAWGRSYEQY
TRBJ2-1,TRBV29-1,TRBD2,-,SVGGSSGTYNEQF
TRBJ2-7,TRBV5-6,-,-,ASSLGNYEQY